This TCR beta chain is drawn from a study of neurological immune-mediated disorders. V shed 5 bases and J shed 9 bases, with 14 bases lying between them. This CDR3 region has 14 residues. Looked up from germline, CDR1 is MNHEY and CDR2 is SMNVEV (reference sequence). This clonotype was seen ten or more times. What it binds is unknown. The sorted libraries involved the use of 800,000 to 1,000,000 CD4+ or CD8+ T cells. Study-level points and caveats: HTLV-1-associated myelopathy ranked highest for TCR clonal expansion and multiple sclerosis lowest, beneath healthy controls.

TCRdb re-analysed the 5' RACE reads in MiXCR, keeping a single row per CDR3 protein. The sample includes roughly 10,000 distinct CDR3 sequences, 20% to 25% of them seen just once. This receptor was obtained from a woman aged 35 to 49 with multiple sclerosis. This chain joins TRBV27 and TRBJ1-6; the D is unclear. The specimen was CD8+ T cells from blood. In DNA form, the CDR3 reads TGTGCCAGCAGTCCCACCCTCTTAGGTTCACCCCTCCACTTT. Its translation: CASSPTLLGSPLHF.